This T cell receptor beta chain was observed in a study of T cell responses to AZD1222 COVID-19 vaccine. Study-level findings and limits: It was only after the peak T cell response that any repertoires were sampled. An increase in Spike-specific TCR breadth and depth was observed after two AZD1222 doses. The CD4 TCRs associated with vaccination extended across spike and predominated at 160-218 and 743-854.

This CDR3 has 13 residues. V lost 8 bases, J lost 0 bases, and 10 bases lay in between. CDR1 LGHDT and CDR2 YNNKEL come from the germline V gene (reference sequence). Points on this clone: The antigen is undetermined.

Libraries were prepared by immunoSEQ multiplex PCR; TCRdb keeps only in-frame clonotypes and omits some of them. The sample contains 150,000 to 200,000 clones, roughly 88% of which appear only once. V gene TRBV3-1 (or the pseudogene TRBV3-2) combines with J gene TRBJ2-5; D possibly matches TRBD1 or TRBD2 (5 bases each). The material was peripheral blood, obtained on day 0 of AZD1222 vaccination. The clonotype was recovered from an adult in good health. The CDR3 region has the DNA TGTGCCAGCGACCTGGGGGACCAAGAGACCCAGTACTTC. Translation gives CASDLGDQETQYF.